What follows describes a single T cell receptor beta chain. Its antigen is still unknown. The CDR3 totals 15 residues. V lost 4 bases and J 2 bases, leaving 13 bases between the germline ends. The germline CDR1 and CDR2 sequences are ENHRY and SYGVKD. The data are from a study of cytomegalovirus exposure and HLA in healthy donors. Across the whole study: Inside one of the first data releases sat some 93 million unique TCRs taken from HLA-typed donors.

Overall study results and limits: A later look showed TCR association rates differing by HLA locus, highest for DRB1 and lowest for HLA-C. The investigators catalogued under 200 TCR beta chains as cytomegalovirus-associated. An ancestry cluster, one associated with Asian ancestry, reportedly showed fewer N-insertions than the roughly 670-donor mean in a later analysis.

Primers: 60 Vbeta forward and 13 Jbeta reverse. Libraries were prepared by immunoSEQ multiplex PCR; TCRdb keeps only in-frame clonotypes and omits some of them. The repertoire has under 300,000 clones, about 66% of them found once; the top ten carry approximately 2.5%. The V gene is TRBV10-3, the J gene TRBJ2-3; D remains unclear. This TCR was recovered from a female donor in good health and CMV-seronegative. The material sequenced was PBMCs. CDR3 DNA sequence: TGTGCCATCAGTGCCTGGAGCGTGGACACAGATACGCAGTATTTT. Translated: CAISAWSVDTDTQYF.